Below are 10 T cell receptor beta chains sequenced from a single sample in a study of CD8 T cells in Susac syndrome. A quantity of about 0.5 to 1 ug RNA underwent reverse transcription using random hexamers. TCRdb reprocessed the immunoSEQ multiplex PCR reads via MiXCR and lists one record per CDR3 protein. The sample lists some 200,000 distinct CDR3 sequences, roughly 95% occurring once. Sequencing used CD4+ T cells from PBMCs. The receptors derive from a human donor with multiple sclerosis.

The rearrangement links TRBV24-1 to TRBJ2-1, with D perhaps TRBD1 (6 bases). The V gene lost 4 bases and the J gene lost 0 bases, with 18 bases spanning the gap. The CDR3 contains 18 residues. The germline V gene encodes CDR1 KGHDR and CDR2 SFDVKD. The CDR3 DNA reads TGTGCCACCAGTGACCCGACCGGACAGTTAAGCTCCTACAATGAGCAGTTCTTC. This translates into CATSDPTGQLSSYNEQFF.

This chain uses TRBV4-1 with TRBJ2-3; no definite D call. The CDR3 totals 14 residues. From germline, CDR1 is MGHRA and CDR2 YSYEKL. V shed 0 bases and J shed 5 bases, with 9 bases lying between them. CDR3 sequence (DNA): TGCGCCAGCAGCCAAGATTGGAGAGGAGATACGCAGTATTTT. Translated, it gives CASSQDWRGDTQYF.

The chain employs TRBV30 and TRBJ2-7; D may be TRBD1 (6 bases). Germline CDR1 and CDR2: GTSNPN and SVGIG (reference sequence). V lost 4 bases and J 3 bases, leaving 16 bases between the germline ends. There are 14 residues in the CDR3. CDR3 region: CAWIRKQGLYEQYF. Written as DNA, the CDR3 is TGTGCCTGGATAAGGAAACAGGGCCTCTACGAGCAGTACTTC. The full variable domain, in which reference TRBV30 and TRBJ2-7 provide the parts outside the CDR3, is SQTIHQWPATLVQPVGSPLSLECTVEGTSNPNLYWYRQAAGRGLQLLFYSVGIGQISSEVPQNLSASRPQDRQFILSSKKLLLSDSGFYLCAWIRKQGLYEQYFGPGTRLTVT.

This chain connects TRBV7-9 to TRBJ1-4; no clear D. This CDR3 is 12 amino acids long. The V end lost 1 base, the J end lost 9 bases, and 6 bases lay between the germline ends. CDR1 is SEHNR and CDR2 is FQNEAQ in the germline V gene (reference sequence). The CDR3 sequence is CASSLVGKKLFF. In DNA form, the CDR3 reads TGTGCCAGCAGCTTAGTTGGGAAAAAACTGTTTTTT.

The gene calls are TRBV12-3 or TRBV12-4 and TRBJ2-3; the match to TRBD1 covers 7 bases. This CDR3 is 16 amino acids long. J was trimmed by 5 bases and V by 3 bases; bases with no gene match: 11. DNA of the CDR3: TGTGCCAGCAGTTTGGGACAGACCTCACACCGAGATACGCAGTATTTT. It translates to CASSLGQTSHRDTQYF.

The genes are TRBV4-1 and TRBJ2-1; D not resolved. The germline V and J ends were trimmed by 0 bases and 3 bases, with 6 bases remaining between them. This CDR3 has 14 residues. The germline V gene encodes CDR1 MGHRA and CDR2 YSYEKL. Here the CDR3 DNA reads TGCGCCAGCAGCCAAGAACCCTACTACAATGAGCAGTTCTTC. Translating gives CASSQEPYYNEQFF.

The chain uses TRBV29-1 and TRBJ2-3; D is unclear. The V gene's germline CDR1 is SQVTM and CDR2 ANQGSEA. This CDR3 has 16 amino acids. Trimming stripped 7 bases from V and 6 bases from J, with 26 bases between. The CDR3 DNA reads as TGCAGCGACCGCCTCCGACATCCCACCCTCGGGGATACGCAGTATTTT. The encoded protein is CSDRLRHPTLGDTQYF.

CDR3 DNA: TGTGCCAGCAGCCAGGAGAGTCAGGGTTATCAGCCCCAGCATTTT. Translation: CASSQESQGYQPQHF. The chain links TRBV3-1 to TRBJ1-5, with D possibly being TRBD1 (5 bases). Per germline, CDR1 LGHDT and CDR2 YNNKEL (reference sequence). The CDR3 length is 15 residues. V was cut by 3 bases and J by 5 bases, with 14 bases left in between.

This chain joins TRBV3-1 and TRBJ2-1; D is perhaps TRBD1 or TRBD2 (5 bases each). In germline, CDR1 is LGHDT, CDR2 YNNKEL (reference sequence). Trimming took 5 bases from V and 9 from J, leaving 11 bases between them. The CDR3 has 12 residues. The CDR3 sequence: CASSYRTLEQFF. The CDR3 bases are TGTGCCAGCAGCTACAGGACTCTTGAGCAGTTCTTC.

The V and J genes are TRBV7-9 and TRBJ1-2; D unclear. The CDR3 is 14 amino acids. V gave up 5 bases and J gave up 4 bases, with 14 bases separating them. Germline-derived CDR1 and CDR2 are SEHNR and FQNEAQ (reference sequence). The DNA of the CDR3 is TGTGCCAGCAGCCCCTCGGCGGCCTCCTATGGCTACACCTTC. Residues: CASSPSAASYGYTF. The variable domain in full, with the rest retrieved from reference TRBV7-9 and TRBJ1-2, is DTGVSQNPRHKITKRGQNVTFRCDPISEHNRLYWYRQTLGQGPEFLTYFQNEAQLEKSRLLSDRFSAERPKGSFSTLEIQRTEQGDSAMYLCASSPSAASYGYTFGSGTRLTVV.